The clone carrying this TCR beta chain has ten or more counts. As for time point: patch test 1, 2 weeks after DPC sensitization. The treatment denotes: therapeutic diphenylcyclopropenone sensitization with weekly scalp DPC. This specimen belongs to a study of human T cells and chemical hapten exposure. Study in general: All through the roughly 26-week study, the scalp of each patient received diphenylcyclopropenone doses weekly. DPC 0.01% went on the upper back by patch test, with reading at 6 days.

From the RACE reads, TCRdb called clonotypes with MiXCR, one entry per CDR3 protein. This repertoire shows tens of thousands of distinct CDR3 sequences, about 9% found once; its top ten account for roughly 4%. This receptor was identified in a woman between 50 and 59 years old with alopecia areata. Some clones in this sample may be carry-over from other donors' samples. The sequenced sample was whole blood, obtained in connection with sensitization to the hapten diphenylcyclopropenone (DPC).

The CDR3 bases are TGCAGCGCACCCCCCGGGGGACCGGGACTAGCGGGAGCGTGCGACGAGCAGTACTTC. Protein sequence: CSAPPGGPGLAGACDEQYF. This chain uses TRBV29-1 with TRBJ2-7; 14 bases fit TRBD2. The CDR3 spans 19 residues. Germline V gene lookup returns CDR1 SQVTM and CDR2 ANQGSEA. V gave up 7 bases and J gave up 5 bases; unmatched junction bases: 22.